This T cell receptor (beta chain) is from a study of CD39 and CD103 CD8 tumor-infiltrating T cells. Negative selection enriched T cells; tumor-infiltrating lymphocyte samples also used EpCAM beads. CDR1 is KGHSH and CDR2 is LQKENI in the germline V gene. This CDR3 is 14 amino acids long. Trimming took off 1 base at V and 4 bases at J, with 10 bases between the two ends. Libraries were prepared by immunoSEQ multiplex PCR; TCRdb keeps only in-frame clonotypes and omits some of them. In the table there are roughly 15,000 clones, 80% to 95% of which are singletons. The rearrangement links TRBV18 to TRBJ1-2; D gene ambiguous. The specimen was CD8+ T cells sorted from blood. Subset defined: total memory CD8 T cells (CD45RA-CCR7+/-) from blood or uninvolved lymph node. The origin of this receptor is a human donor with head and neck squamous cell carcinoma. In nucleotides, the CDR3 is TGTGCCAGCTCACCACAGGGAGAGAGCTATGGCTACACCTTC. Its protein is CASSPQGESYGYTF.